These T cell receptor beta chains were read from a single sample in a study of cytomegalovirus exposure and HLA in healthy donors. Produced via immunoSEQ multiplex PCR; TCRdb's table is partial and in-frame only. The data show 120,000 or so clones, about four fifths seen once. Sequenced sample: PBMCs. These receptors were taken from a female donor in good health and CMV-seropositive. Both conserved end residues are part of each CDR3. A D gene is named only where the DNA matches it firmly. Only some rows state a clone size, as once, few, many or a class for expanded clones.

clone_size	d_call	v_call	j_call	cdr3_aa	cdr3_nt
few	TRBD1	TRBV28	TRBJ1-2	CASSPYFGTDGYTF	TGTGCCAGCAGTCCCTATTTCGGGACAGATGGCTACACCTTC
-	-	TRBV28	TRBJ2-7	CASSPTGLHYEQYF	TGTGCCAGCAGCCCGACAGGTTTGCACTACGAGCAGTACTTC
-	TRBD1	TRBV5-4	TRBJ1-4	CASSPGTAATNEKLFF	TGTGCCAGCAGCCCCGGGACAGCAGCAACTAATGAAAAACTGTTTTTT
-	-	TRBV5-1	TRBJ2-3	CASSYMNPEDTQYF	TGCGCCAGCAGTTACATGAATCCGGAGGATACGCAGTATTTT
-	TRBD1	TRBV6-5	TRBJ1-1	CASRGQRMNTEAFF	TGTGCCAGCAGGGGACAGAGAATGAACACTGAAGCTTTCTTT
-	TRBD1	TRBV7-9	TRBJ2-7	CSSNEQGYEQYF	TGTTCCAGCAACGAACAGGGGTACGAGCAGTACTTC
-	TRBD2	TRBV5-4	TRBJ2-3	CASSSLAGGRDTQYF	TGTGCCAGCAGCTCCCTAGCGGGAGGTAGAGATACGCAGTATTTT
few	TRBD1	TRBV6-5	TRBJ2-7	CASRTGSYEQYF	TGTGCCAGCCGGACAGGGTCCTACGAGCAGTACTTC
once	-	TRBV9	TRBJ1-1	CASSVSDVTEAFF	TGTGCCAGCAGCGTAAGCGATGTCACTGAAGCTTTCTTT
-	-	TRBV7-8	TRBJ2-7	CASSLERMYYEQYF	TGTGCCAGCAGCTTAGAGAGAATGTACTACGAGCAGTACTTC
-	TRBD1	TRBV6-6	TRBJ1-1	CASSSTGTGYTEAFF	TGTGCCAGCAGTAGTACCGGGACAGGGTACACTGAAGCTTTCTTT
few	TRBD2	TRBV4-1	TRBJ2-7	CASSQDGGGGSAYYEQYF	TGCGCCAGCAGCCAAGATGGAGGCGGGGGTTCTGCCTACTACGAGCAGTACTTC
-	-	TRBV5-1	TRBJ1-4	CASSLATAEKLFF	TGCGCCAGCAGCTTGGCCACAGCCGAAAAACTGTTTTTT
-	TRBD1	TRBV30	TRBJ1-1	CAWNRQGRTEAFF	TGTGCCTGGAACCGACAGGGGAGGACTGAAGCTTTCTTT
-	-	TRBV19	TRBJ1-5	CASSISAGVNQPQHF	TGTGCCAGTAGTATCTCCGCAGGGGTTAACCAGCCCCAGCATTTT
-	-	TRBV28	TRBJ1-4	CASSRAREKLFF	TGTGCCAGCAGTAGAGCTCGGGAAAAACTGTTTTTT
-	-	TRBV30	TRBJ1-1	CAWSDGNTEAFF	TGTGCCTGGAGTGACGGGAACACTGAAGCTTTCTTT
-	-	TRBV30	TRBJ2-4	CAWRGKATQENIQYF	TGTGCCTGGAGAGGGAAGGCTACACAGGAAAACATTCAGTACTTC
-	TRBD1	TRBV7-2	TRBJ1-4	CASSLEGDRVWGKLFF	TGTGCCAGCAGCTTAGAGGGGGACAGGGTGTGGGGAAAACTGTTTTTT
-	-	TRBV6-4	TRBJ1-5	CASSDSRGSPQHF	TGTGCCAGCAGTGACTCGAGAGGTAGTCCCCAGCATTTT
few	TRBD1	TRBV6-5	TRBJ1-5	CASSRQGNQPQHF	TGTGCCAGCAGTCGACAGGGGAATCAGCCCCAGCATTTT
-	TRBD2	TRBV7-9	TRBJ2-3	CASSRTSGGLTDTQYF	TGTGCCAGCAGCAGGACTAGCGGGGGCCTCACAGATACGCAGTATTTT
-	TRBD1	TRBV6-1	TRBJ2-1	CASSERTGAYNEQFF	TGTGCCAGCAGTGAGAGGACAGGGGCCTACAATGAGCAGTTCTTC
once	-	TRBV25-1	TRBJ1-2	CASGPGAYGYTF	TGTGCCAGCGGCCCAGGGGCCTATGGCTACACCTTC
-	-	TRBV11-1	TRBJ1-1	CASSLGRFRDTEAFF	TGTGCCAGCAGCTTGGGTAGGTTCAGGGACACTGAAGCTTTCTTT
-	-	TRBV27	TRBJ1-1	CASSLWPPGITEAFF	TGTGCCAGCAGTTTATGGCCCCCAGGGATCACTGAAGCTTTCTTT
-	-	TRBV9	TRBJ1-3	CASSVGSSGAGNTIYF	TGTGCCAGCAGCGTAGGGAGTTCAGGGGCTGGAAACACCATATATTTT
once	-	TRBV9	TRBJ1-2	CASSVEPALNYGYTF	TGTGCCAGCAGCGTAGAACCCGCGCTTAACTATGGCTACACCTTC
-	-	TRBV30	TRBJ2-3	CAWSRAPGATDTQYF	TGTGCCTGGAGCCGAGCGCCAGGGGCCACAGATACGCAGTATTTT
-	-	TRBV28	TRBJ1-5	CASSLQQETNQPQHF	TGTGCCAGCAGTTTGCAACAGGAGACAAATCAGCCCCAGCATTTT
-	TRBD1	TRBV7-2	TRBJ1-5	CASSNRGSQHF	TGTGCCAGCAGCAACAGGGGATCCCAGCATTTT
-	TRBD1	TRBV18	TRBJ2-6	CASRKTGDSSGANVLTF	TGTGCCAGCCGAAAGACAGGGGACAGCTCTGGGGCCAACGTCCTGACTTTC
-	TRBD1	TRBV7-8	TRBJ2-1	CASSLESGQGAYNEQFF	TGTGCCAGCAGCTTAGAATCTGGACAGGGGGCTTACAATGAGCAGTTCTTC
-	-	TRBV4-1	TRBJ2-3	CASSPIAVVDTQYF	TGCGCCAGCAGCCCAATAGCGGTGGTAGATACGCAGTATTTT
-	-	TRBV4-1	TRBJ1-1	CASSRDPDWTGRDTEAFF	TGCGCCAGCAGCCGAGACCCGGACTGGACGGGGAGGGACACTGAAGCTTTCTTT
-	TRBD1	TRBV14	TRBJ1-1	CASSQLTGGTEAFF	TGTGCCAGCAGCCAGCTAACAGGGGGCACTGAAGCTTTCTTT
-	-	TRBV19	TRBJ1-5	CASSVRDGNQPQHF	TGTGCCAGTAGTGTCCGGGATGGCAATCAGCCCCAGCATTTT
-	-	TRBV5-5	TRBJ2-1	CASSPWGAVYNEQFF	TGTGCCAGCAGCCCTTGGGGAGCGGTCTACAATGAGCAGTTCTTC
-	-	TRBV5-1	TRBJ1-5	CASSPDTGFQPQHF	TGCGCCAGCAGCCCCGATACAGGGTTCCAGCCCCAGCATTTT
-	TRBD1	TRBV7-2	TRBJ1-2	CASSKRDSSYGYTF	TGTGCCAGCAGCAAGAGGGACAGCTCCTATGGCTACACCTTC
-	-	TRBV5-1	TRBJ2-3	CASSLGGLTDTQYF	TGCGCCAGCAGCTTAGGCGGGCTCACAGATACGCAGTATTTT
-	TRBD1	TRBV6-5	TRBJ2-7	CASSYYRGSSYEQYF	TGTGCCAGCAGTTACTACAGGGGGAGCTCCTACGAGCAGTACTTC
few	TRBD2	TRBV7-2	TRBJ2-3	CASSFRTSGGETDTQYF	TGTGCCAGCAGTTTTAGGACTAGCGGGGGGGAAACAGATACGCAGTATTTT